The present T cell receptor beta chain was sequenced within a study of T-cell reconstitution after alpha-beta-depleted transplantation in children (dated by TCRdb to the mid-2010s). A note on the overall study: T-cell immune reconstitution after TCRalphabeta/CD19-depleted allogeneic hematopoietic cell transplantation in children was quantitatively tracked in the study by means of TCR repertoire profiling. On the study overall, not on this receptor specifically: In some patients, the high TCRbeta diversity seen at day 60 was put down to recipient T cells and intrathymic progenitors that had survived conditioning. About two months after transplant, the apparently early recovery of alphabetaT-cell counts reportedly depended on just several hundred clones that had expanded rapidly and came from non-depleted graft cells. The frequencies of hyperexpanded clones fell over the following months, and after one year, T-cell counts and TCRbeta diversity were mostly attributed to newly produced T cells.

Reading the germline V gene gives CDR1 SGHVS and CDR2 FNYEAQ. The CDR3 starts with the cysteine, ends with the phenylalanine, and has 15 residues. Just the 45-base CDR3 DNA is kept, in frame starting at base 1. The junction shows trimming of 5 bases on V and 7 bases on J, and the gene matches do not reach 6 bases of it. The library came from PCR. TCRdb records Illumina HiSeq 2500 as the sequencer. TCR libraries were prepared with molecular barcoding, using unique molecular identifiers to normalize TCRbeta repertoire quantification. Through fastp at Q25 and MiXCR, TCRdb rebuilt clones from the public reads, retaining in-frame beta chains. Each CDR3 protein gets just one entry, which takes the most common genes and DNA from the rows behind it. Across this sample there are about 300,000 distinct CDR3 sequences, with just over 7.5% seen only once. The ten largest clones capture 9.1% of the sample. The meaning of the sample's treatment or condition label: allogeneic hematopoietic cell transplantation with graft depleted of TCRalphabeta T cells and CD19 B cells. TCRalphabeta/CD19-depleted allogeneic hematopoietic cell grafts were given to the transplant recipients, all of whom were children.

Comment on this clonotype: Which antigen it targets is not known. No much larger clonotype is one base removed from it; base qualities were not supplied.

This sequence originates from a female patient aged 2-9 years who had a stem cell transplant for Fanconi anemia, so the T cells may come from the graft donor. The input for sequencing was peripheral blood, taken 360 days after TCRalphabeta/CD19-depleted stem cell transplant. The chain is encoded by TRBV7-6 joined to TRBJ1-6; 9 central bases correspond to TRBD1. The bases read TGTGCCAGCAGCCGCCGGGACAGGGAAAATTCACCCCTCCACTTT. Translated, it reads CASSRRDRENSPLHF.